Listed here is a single TCR beta chain. TCRdb's copy holds only in-frame clones and misses some; the assay was immunoSEQ multiplex PCR. The sample carries fewer than 600,000 clones, approximately 88% recorded once. These data are taken from a study of blood T cell repertoires in COVID-19. Germline V lookup: CDR1 SGDLS, CDR2 YYNGEE. The CDR3 length is 15 residues. The V end was cut by 0 bases, the J end by 10 bases, with 17 bases between. The V gene is TRBV9, the J gene TRBJ2-4, with D possibly matching TRBD1 (5 bases). The material sequenced was PBMCs or T cells enriched from blood (not recorded which). This TCR derives from a woman in her thirties or forties who had recovered from COVID-19. The CDR3 nucleotides are TGTGCCAGCAGCGTAGGCGGCAGGGCCGAGGCAATTCAGTACTTC. Translation: CASSVGGRAEAIQYF.